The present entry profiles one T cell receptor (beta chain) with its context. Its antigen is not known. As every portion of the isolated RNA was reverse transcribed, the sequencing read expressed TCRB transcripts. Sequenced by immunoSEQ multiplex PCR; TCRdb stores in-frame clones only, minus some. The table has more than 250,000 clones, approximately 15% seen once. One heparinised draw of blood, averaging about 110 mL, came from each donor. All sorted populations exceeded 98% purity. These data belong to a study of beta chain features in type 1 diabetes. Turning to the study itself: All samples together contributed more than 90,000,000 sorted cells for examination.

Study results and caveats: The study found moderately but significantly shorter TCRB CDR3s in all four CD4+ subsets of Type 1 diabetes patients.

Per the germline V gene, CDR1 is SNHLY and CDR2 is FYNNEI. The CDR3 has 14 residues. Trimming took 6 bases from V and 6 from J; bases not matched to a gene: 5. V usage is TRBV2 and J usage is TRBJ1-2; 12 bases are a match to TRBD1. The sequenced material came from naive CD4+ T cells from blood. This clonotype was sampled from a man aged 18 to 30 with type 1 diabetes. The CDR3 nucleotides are TGTGCCAGCAGGATGGGACAGGGGGCAAATGGCTACACCTTC. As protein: CASRMGQGANGYTF.